This note documents a single T cell receptor (beta chain) sequence. No antigen is known for it. Base qualities are missing; no much larger clone stands one base away. The receptor library was made with the immunoSEQ multiplex PCR assay. A mixture of 60 forward primers for TCR Vbeta segments and 13 reverse primers for TCR Jbeta segments was used in the multiplex PCR. The CDR3 region of rearranged TCR beta genes was amplified from genomic DNA by a multiplex PCR assay. Amplified TCR beta libraries were sequenced as 87-base-pair reads on the Illumina HiSeq System. On the authors' methods: Across the 500 to 850 repertoires, a later analysis counted around 80 million unique TCR beta chains, some 11 million of which were shared by at least two donors. To remove PCR and sequencing errors, raw reads were error-corrected and collapsed into unique sequences using a nearest-neighbor algorithm that merged closely related sequences. Alignment of CDR3 sequences to IMGT reference sequences was used to assign V, D and J gene segments. For a sequence to be retained, a match of at least six nucleotides to both a V gene segment and a J gene segment was required. Rearrangements were called productive when the CDR3 lacked stop codons and stayed in frame with V and J; all others were non-productive. Following IMGT convention, CDR3 was defined as the stretch from the second conserved V-encoded cysteine to the conserved J-encoded phenylalanine. The earlier analysis of roughly 590 of the donors excluded any sequence lacking an unambiguous match to a single V gene segment. An earlier analysis of fewer than 650 of the donors classified V segments as functional when productive rearrangements were above 56.7% and as segregating when the standard deviation between donors was above 5%. A statistical classification framework was developed to diagnose cytomegalovirus status using the catalog of TCR beta chain sequences. In a later analysis, V and J genes were assigned by comparing TCR nucleotide sequences against IMGT/GENE-DB human TR gene sequences. A later analysis assigned CDR3 sequences and most-parsimonious VDJ recombination scenarios with the TCRdist pipeline. In a later analysis, each TCR beta chain was defined by its CDR3 amino acid sequence together with its V-gene family, and reads without a unique V-gene family were excluded. A later analysis removed 500 to 650 highly shared, low-generation-probability nucleotide sequences to deal with suspected cross-contamination and a sequencing artifact. For each public chain, a later analysis derived a clonal expansion index from normalized ranks of inferred template counts within each repertoire. In a later analysis, generation probabilities were computed using a VDJ recombination model fitted to out-of-frame rearrangements, and the results were checked against IGoR. A later analysis scored TCR-TCR, TCR-HLA and TCR-CMV co-occurrence with hypergeometric tests, applying a repertoire-size bias correction to TCR pairs. In a later analysis, false discovery rates were estimated by permuting HLA or CMV assignments 20 times. In a later analysis, co-occurring TCRs were grouped using DBSCAN, and TCRdist sequence similarity was added for clustering within HLA-allele-positive subsets. Repertoires with fewer than 30,000 or more than 120,000 public chains, plus five repertoires with anomalous nucleotide sharing, were excluded from co-occurrence clustering. In TCRdb, the immuneACCESS table is reduced to in-frame sequences with V and J assigned. These tables do not hold every clone; where another copy was compared, an unresolved V gene accounts for under half, and the others remain unexplained. V, J and clone size were drawn from that table, and D and trimming were deduced from the DNA. This sample gives some 250,000 clones in total; roughly 87% of them show up just once. The top ten constitute 5% to 6% of the sample.

This sample was included in a study of cytomegalovirus exposure and HLA in healthy donors (dated by TCRdb to about 2017). At the level of the whole study: According to an earlier analysis of 587 of the donors, 150 million to 200 million T cells yielded 117 million unique TCR beta sequences and about 300 Gb of sequence data. An early release covering roughly 600 HLA-typed donors comprised 300 to 350 gigabases of sequencing data and roughly 85 million unique TCR sequences. Among the approximately 420 genotyped donors, around 81% belonged to the genetic ancestry cluster associated with self-reported Caucasian donors. The study aimed to test whether signatures of past pathogen exposure could be identified by cataloging public T cell receptors. The study profiled the T cell repertoires of 550 to 700 subjects by immunosequencing and related them to cytomegalovirus serostatus. In addition to the first cohort of approximately 650 subjects, a separate validation cohort of approximately 120 different subjects was used. To predict cytomegalovirus infection status, the study combined high-throughput TCR immunosequencing, statistical association of individual TCRs with disease status, and machine learning. In a later analysis, previously published TCR beta repertoires from more than 500 donors were re-analyzed and high-resolution HLA genotyping was added so that TCR occurrence patterns could be studied. The later analysis used no new phenotypic data to find candidate immune exposures, relying instead on TCR beta sequences and their occurrence across donors. In an earlier analysis of 587 of the donors, high-throughput TCR beta sequencing was used to judge whether each TCR beta V gene segment behaved as functional or pseudogenic. Donor age, sex, ethnicity and CMV serostatus were collected together with the repertoire data. In a later genetic analysis, genome-wide SNP genotypes for 398 of the 666 donors were used, and that subset was treated as a discovery cohort. Every repertoire in the discovery cohort had been generated on one and the same sequencing platform. HLA typing covered class I and class II loci at four-digit resolution. Typing coverage varied by locus: roughly 620-640 donors for A, B, C, DRB1 and DQB1; some 520 for DQA1; 600 to 610 for DPA1; roughly 450 for DPB1. A few DR-DQ haplotypes were handled as single units for association and clustering because linkage in the cohort was strong. On average, roughly 250,000 unique TCR beta nucleotide sequences were sequenced per donor among a few hundred genotyped donors of the cohort, with approximately 18% of those sequences being non-productive.

V is clipped by 0 bases and J by 0 bases, and the sequence between their germline boundaries is 9 bases long. CDR1 and CDR2 (LNHNV, YYDKDF) derive from the germline V gene (reference sequence). Including the terminal cysteine and phenylalanine, the CDR3 comprises 16 residues. CDR3 DNA is the only sequence kept; it has 48 bases, read in frame from the first base. General conclusions and limits of the study: The presence/absence analyses assumed that sequencing depth was roughly uniform across donors, and that assumption may not be true. For the cohort, immune exposure information was limited to CMV serostatus. A later analysis associated approximately 17,000 TCR beta sequences with specific HLA alleles at a false discovery rate of 0.05. According to a later genetic analysis, donors in an Asian-associated ancestry cluster had fewer N-insertions in productive TCRs than the approximately 650-donor mean. A further reported finding was that TCR beta sequences accurately predicted the HLA-A and HLA-B alleles for most subjects in the first cohort. In a later analysis, several top co-occurrence clusters were reported to appear linked to parvovirus B19, influenza, CMV and Epstein-Barr virus. In vitro tests confirmed that a few of the cytomegalovirus-associated TCR beta chains recognize cytomegalovirus antigens. Because HLA typing was missing for some donors at each locus, association tests included only the typed subset. In a later analysis, most CMV-associated TCR beta chains were found to appear HLA-restricted, with HLA associations seemingly driven largely by CMV exposure. Most TCR sequences were seen in very few donors, while some public TCRs were found in many individuals. A later genetic analysis associated a missense DCLRE1C variant with V-gene and J-gene trimming of TCR beta chains, and an independent cohort replicated the association. When HLA alleles, especially DR and DQ, strongly co-occurred, TCR associations were difficult to assign to individual alleles. A later analysis found that TCR association rates varied across HLA loci, with DRB1 alleles showing the most associated TCRs and HLA-C alleles the fewest. In a later analysis, HLA-associated TCR beta chains were found to be more clonally expanded and to have lower generation probabilities than equally common non-associated chains. Because the 87-base-pair reads could not distinguish some IMGT-functional V segments, including TRBV6-2 and TRBV6-3, those segments were excluded. The cohort was sequenced for TCR beta chains only, and without alpha or paired-chain data the features that could be detected were limited. The classifier was reported to diagnose cytomegalovirus status with high specificity and sensitivity in both the original cohort and the validation cohort. According to the authors, the approach could potentially be generalized to other disease states and immunological phenotypes. The sequencing pipeline was judged likely to have produced a cluster of highly shared sequence variants as a technical artifact. Because counts were too low, some 16 rarely observed V segments, including chromosome 9 orphons, were excluded from the earlier analysis of 587 of the donors. Linkage disequilibrium might explain the correlated functional status among segregating V segments, but an unknown experimental factor could not be ruled out. Broadly in line with IMGT annotations, most TCR beta V segments showed up in productive rearrangements about 87% or about 30% of the time in an earlier analysis of 587 of the donors. In the study, approximately 160 TCR beta chains were listed as associated with cytomegalovirus.

The cohort was made up of hundreds of healthy bone marrow donors. Cohort members were all nominally healthy when sampled, although unrecorded immune exposures were likely present. The donor tested CMV seropositive, placing the donor among the 250 to 350 seropositive members of the cohort. A peripheral blood sample was collected from each donor, and TCR beta sequencing was performed on peripheral blood mononuclear cells. Genomic DNA extraction from the blood cell samples was performed with the Qiagen DNeasy Blood Extraction Kit. The source of this sequence is a woman aged 35 to 49 in good health and CMV-seropositive. The sample taken for sequencing was PBMCs. The chain joins TRBV15 to TRBJ1-3, with no D gene named confidently. Here is the DNA: TGTGCCACCAGCAGAGATCCGGGAGGCTCTGGAAACACCATATATTTT. Its protein reads: CATSRDPGGSGNTIYF.